Here is one TCR beta chain with its context. This sample includes further DNA sequences coding for the same CDR3. This sample stems from a study of blood T cell repertoires in COVID-19. Across the study: The study drew acute and convalescent COVID-19 samples from the United States, Italy and Spain.

The germline gives CDR1 MNHEY, CDR2 SVGEGT. The CDR3 contains 15 residues. Trimming removed 3 bases from V and 4 bases from J, with 10 bases in between. The data were produced by immunoSEQ multiplex PCR, yet TCRdb's version contains in-frame clones alone and is incomplete. The sample lists roughly 220,000 clones; about 79% were seen once. Sequences were obtained from peripheral blood. The TCR originated in a woman in her thirties or forties who had recovered from COVID-19. The V call is TRBV6-2 or TRBV6-3, the J call TRBJ2-6; D possibly corresponds to TRBD1 (6 bases). The CDR3: CASSYSGVGANVLTF. The CDR3 DNA reads TGTGCCAGCAGTTATTCAGGGGTGGGGGCCAACGTCCTGACTTTC.